The 32 T cell receptor beta chains in this list originate from one sample, sequenced in a study of blood T cell repertoires in COVID-19. Some clones are missing from TCRdb's copy, which holds only in-frame ones; the method was immunoSEQ multiplex PCR. The sample has under 40,000 clones; 85% to 95% are singletons. Sequenced material: peripheral blood. Receptor source: a man aged 55 to 69 with active or convalescent COVID-19.

This chain uses TRBV2 with TRBJ2-7; 8 nucleotides line up with TRBD1. Germline V gives CDR1 SNHLY, CDR2 FYNNEI. The CDR3 totals 12 residues. The V gene end was trimmed by 9 bases and the J gene end by 7 bases; junction bases not matched to a gene: 8. The CDR3 bases are TGTGCCAGTACAACAGGGGGATGGGAGCAGTACTTC. Translating it yields CASTTGGWEQYF.

This clone was seen only once. The chain combines TRBV28 with TRBJ2-1; D is possibly TRBD2 (5 bases). Germline V gives CDR1 MDHEN, CDR2 SYDVKM. V was trimmed by 7 bases and J by 8 bases, leaving 15 bases between them. The CDR3 is 13 amino acids. CDR3 bases: TGTGCCAGCAAAGCGGCCGCTTTCTATGAGCAGTTCTTC. This encodes CASKAAAFYEQFF.

This sequence joins TRBV6-5 and TRBJ2-7, with TRBD1 as a possible D gene (5 bases). Looked up from germline, CDR1 is MNHEY and CDR2 is SVGAGI. This CDR3 region has 15 residues. V gave up 0 bases and J gave up 1 base, with 10 bases separating them. The CDR3 reads CASSYSTQGSYEQYF. The CDR3 DNA follows: TGTGCCAGCAGTTACTCGACCCAGGGTTCCTACGAGCAGTACTTC.

This clone is a singleton in its sample. At the DNA level, this CDR3 is encoded by other sequences in the same sample as well. The chain carries TRBV3-1 (or the pseudogene TRBV3-2) and TRBJ2-2, with D possibly matching TRBD1 (5 bases). Trimming took 1 base from V and 5 from J, leaving 8 bases between them. The germline V gene has CDR1 LGHDT and CDR2 YNNKEL (reference sequence). The CDR3 consists of 14 residues. Here the CDR3 reads CASSQGGGTGELFF. CDR3 in DNA: TGTGCCAGCAGCCAAGGGGGCGGTACCGGGGAGCTGTTTTTT.

In this sample, this clone turned up once. V gene TRBV5-1 combines with J gene TRBJ1-4, with a tentative D call TRBD1 (6 bases). Trimming left V 0 bases short and J 3 bases short, with 9 bases between. Germline assignment: CDR1 SGHRS and CDR2 YFSETQ. The length of the CDR3 is 15 residues. This chain's CDR3 is CASSLAGVANEKLFF. The CDR3 DNA reads as TGCGCCAGCAGCTTGGCAGGGGTTGCTAATGAAAAACTGTTTTTT. Full variable domain (outside the CDR3, taken from reference TRBV5-1 and TRBJ1-4): KAGVTQTPRYLIKTRGQQVTLSCSPISGHRSVSWYQQTPGQGLQFLFEYFSETQRNKGNFPGRFSGRQFSNSRSEMNVSTLELGDSALYLCASSLAGVANEKLFFGSGTQLSVL.

In the case of this clone: It may be a read error: a sequence one base away is much more abundant. The J gene is TRBJ2-2, the V gene TRBV11-2; the D is unclear. This CDR3 contains 13 residues. The germline V gene encodes CDR1 SGHAT and CDR2 FQNNGV. Trimming shortened V by 1 base and J by 4 bases, and 4 bases separated the two germline ends. In DNA, the CDR3 is TGTGCCAGCAGCTTAGGAGGCACCGGGGAGCTGTTTTTT. Protein product: CASSLGGTGELFF.

The V call is TRBV10-1, the J call TRBJ2-2, with 9 bases lining up with TRBD2. This CDR3 spans 14 amino acids. Germline CDR1 WNHNN, CDR2 SYGVQD (reference sequence). V was clipped by 5 bases and J by 6 bases; unmatched bases: 4. The CDR3 region has the DNA TGCGCCAGCAGTAGCGGGGGGCAGTCCGGGGAGCTGTTTTTT. Translation: CASSSGGQSGELFF.

This chain uses TRBV12-5 with TRBJ2-6; 7 bases agree with TRBD1. Germline loops: CDR1 LGHNT, CDR2 FRNRAP. V was pared by 5 bases and J by 2 bases, with 6 bases of the junction left unmatched. CDR3 length equals 16 residues. The CDR3 sequence is CASGLRQGTGANVLTF. The CDR3 DNA is TGTGCTAGTGGTCTCAGACAGGGTACTGGGGCCAACGTCCTGACTTTC.

The chain combines TRBV7-9 with TRBJ2-7; 8 bases align to TRBD1. With V trimmed by 5 bases and J by 6 bases, 6 bases remained unmatched. Germline CDR1 SEHNR, CDR2 FQNEAQ (reference sequence). This CDR3 region has 13 residues. CDR3 loop: CASSVLRGREQYF. The CDR3 coding sequence is TGTGCCAGCAGCGTACTCAGGGGGCGCGAGCAGTACTTC.

The chain carries TRBV7-8 and TRBJ1-6, with a weak D call TRBD1 (6 bases). V lost 2 bases to trimming and J lost 8 bases, with 13 bases between them. The CDR3 runs 15 residues. The V gene's germline CDR1 is SGHVS and CDR2 FQNEAQ. The chain's CDR3 is CASSLIRGSDSPLHF. DNA for the CDR3: TGTGCCAGCAGCTTAATCAGGGGTAGTGATTCACCCCTCCACTTT.

V usage is TRBV19 and J usage is TRBJ1-1, with a possible D match to TRBD1 (5 bases). V lost 4 bases, J lost 1 base, and 10 bases lay in between. The CDR3 is 14 residues long. The germline V gene has CDR1 LNHDA and CDR2 SQIVND (reference sequence). The CDR3 nucleotides read TGTGCCAGTAGTACCCGACAGCAGAACACTGAAGCTTTCTTT. It encodes CASSTRQQNTEAFF.

The chain combines TRBV7-3 with TRBJ2-3; D is perhaps TRBD1 (6 bases). CDR1 SGHTA and CDR2 FQGTGA come from the germline V gene. The CDR3 extends over 14 amino acids. Trimming stripped 2 bases from V and 6 bases from J, with 12 bases between. The CDR3, as DNA: TGTGCCAGCAGCTTAGAAGGGGGTCCGGATACGCAGTATTTT. Translated, it gives CASSLEGGPDTQYF.

V gene TRBV18 combines with J gene TRBJ2-2; 10 bases agree with TRBD1. This CDR3 contains 14 residues. Germline assignment: CDR1 KGHSH and CDR2 LQKENI. Trimming removed 5 bases from V and 5 bases from J; junction bases left unmatched: 2. CDR3 loop: CASSSGQGTGELFF. The CDR3 nucleotides are TGTGCCAGCTCATCGGGACAGGGGACCGGGGAGCTGTTTTTT.

This clone occurred a few times. This sequence joins TRBV7-9 and TRBJ1-2, with 8 bases fitting TRBD1. This CDR3 has 14 residues. Germline loops: CDR1 SEHNR, CDR2 FQNEAQ (reference sequence). V was pared by 3 bases and J by 6 bases, with 6 bases of the junction left unmatched. The CDR3, as DNA: TGTGCCAGCAGCTTTGACAGGGGAGCGAATGGCTACACCTTC. Translated: CASSFDRGANGYTF.

The V and J genes are TRBV9 and TRBJ1-4, with 8 bases matching TRBD1. The germline gives CDR1 SGDLS, CDR2 YYNGEE. The ends lost 4 bases at V and 8 bases at J; junction bases unmatched: 7. The CDR3 loop spans 14 amino acids. The CDR3 region has the DNA TGTGCCAGCAGCCTTGGACAGGGAGAAGAAAAACTGTTTTTT. It encodes CASSLGQGEEKLFF.

This sequence joins TRBV6-2 or TRBV6-3 and TRBJ2-3; D is possibly TRBD2 (5 bases). The V and J ends lost 0 bases and 4 bases respectively, with 8 bases between them. CDR3 length: 14 residues. Looked up from germline, CDR1 is MNHEY and CDR2 is SVGEGT. In DNA, the CDR3 is TGTGCCAGCAGTTACTCTCGGGGTCCAGATACGCAGTATTTT. Translation gives CASSYSRGPDTQYF.

The rearrangement uses TRBV5-1 and TRBJ1-2, with unresolved D. Deletions cut 0 bases from V and 8 bases from J, with 14 bases between. From germline, CDR1 is SGHRS and CDR2 YFSETQ. The CDR3 sequence is 14 residues long. DNA of the CDR3: TGCGCCAGCAGCTTGGTCGGGGAAGGTGAAGGCTACACCTTC. It is translated as CASSLVGEGEGYTF.

The V and J genes are TRBV15 and TRBJ2-7; 10 bases map to TRBD2. The CDR3 has 15 residues. With 5 bases clipped from V and 2 bases from J, the junction kept 6 bases outside the gene matches. CDR1 and CDR2 (germline): LNHNV, YYDKDF (reference sequence). The CDR3 DNA sequence: TGTGCCACCAGCTCCCGGACTAGCGGACCCTACGAGCAGTACTTC. Translation gives CATSSRTSGPYEQYF.

The V gene is TRBV3-1 (or the pseudogene TRBV3-2), the J gene TRBJ2-1, with 9 bases that match TRBD2. The CDR3 contains 16 residues. Germline V gene data show CDR1 as LGHDT and CDR2 as YNNKEL (reference sequence). Losses at the gene ends were 1 base for V and 7 bases for J; bases not matched to a gene: 8. For the CDR3, the DNA is TGTGCCAGCAGCCAAGGTCGGCGGGAGGGCCGAAATGAGCAGTTCTTC. It is translated as CASSQGRREGRNEQFF.

The chain carries TRBV12-5 and TRBJ2-7; 10 bases are a match to TRBD2. The ends lost 5 bases at V and 2 bases at J; junction bases unmatched: 9. The CDR3 covers 16 residues. Germline V gives CDR1 LGHNT, CDR2 FRNRAP. The CDR3, as DNA: TGTGCTAGTGGTGTGAGGACTAGCGGTAACCCCTACGAGCAGTACTTC. Translated, it gives CASGVRTSGNPYEQYF.

With regard to this clone: Other DNA sequences in the same sample also yield this CDR3. The chain is built from TRBV7-2 and TRBJ2-3; no clear D gene. Trimming took 5 bases from V and 4 from J, leaving 4 bases between them. The CDR3 has 11 residues. Germline lookup yields CDR1 SGHTA and CDR2 FQGNSA. The CDR3 DNA reads TGTGCCAGCAGCCTTCCAGATACGCAGTATTTT. This gives the protein CASSLPDTQYF.

The V and J genes are TRBV5-8 and TRBJ1-6; weak D call: TRBD1 (6 bases). Germline lookup yields CDR1 SGHTS and CDR2 YDEGEE. The CDR3 totals 17 residues. The germline V and J ends were trimmed by 0 bases and 7 bases, with 17 bases remaining between them. For the CDR3, the DNA is TGTGCCAGCAGCTTGGCCCCCTGGCAGGGGTTCAATTCACCCCTCCACTTT. Amino acid sequence: CASSLAPWQGFNSPLHF.

The rearrangement joins TRBV7-9 to TRBJ2-2; TRBD1 might be the D (6 bases). The CDR3 extends over 13 amino acids. With 6 bases removed from V and 5 bases from J, the gap between germline ends came to 10 bases. CDR1 and CDR2 (germline): SEHNR, FQNEAQ (reference sequence). CDR3 sequence: CASSYRETGELFF. The CDR3, as DNA: TGTGCCAGCAGTTACAGGGAGACCGGGGAGCTGTTTTTT.

This clone was seen a single time. This chain connects TRBV18 to TRBJ1-2, with 8 bases aligning to TRBD1. CDR3 length equals 13 residues. CDR1 is KGHSH and CDR2 is LQKENI in the germline V gene. V lost 2 bases and J lost 8; bases outside the gene matches: 4. CDR3 bases: TGTGCCAGCTCACCAGATTCAGGGGGCGGCTACACCTTC. Amino acid sequence: CASSPDSGGGYTF.

This chain uses TRBV9 with TRBJ2-3; TRBD1 is a possible D gene (8 bases). CDR3 length equals 15 residues. CDR1 and CDR2 from the germline V gene are SGDLS and YYNGEE. Trimming cost V 2 bases and J 4 bases, with 14 bases left between them. CDR3 coding DNA: TGTGCCAGCAGCGTCGACAGGGGAGGGGCAGATACGCAGTATTTT. Its translation: CASSVDRGGADTQYF.

The rearrangement uses TRBV19 and TRBJ1-5; 9 bases agree with TRBD1. V shed 5 bases and J 2 bases; nucleotides not matched to a gene: 10. The CDR3 sequence is 17 residues long. The V gene's germline CDR1 is LNHDA and CDR2 SQIVND (reference sequence). CDR3 protein: CASSSRDRALGNQPQHF. CDR3 nucleotide sequence: TGTGCCAGTAGTTCCCGGGACAGGGCCTTGGGCAATCAGCCCCAGCATTTT.

The genes are TRBV5-1 and TRBJ2-3; TRBD1 aligns across 7 bases. The germline V gene encodes CDR1 SGHRS and CDR2 YFSETQ. The junction had 8 bases not matched to a gene; V was cut back by 4 bases and J by 3 bases. This CDR3 comprises 15 residues. Written as DNA, the CDR3 is TGCGCCAGCAGCGCGCGACAGGGTGGGACAGATACGCAGTATTTT. Protein sequence: CASSARQGGTDTQYF. Based on the CDR3 plus reference TRBV5-1 and TRBJ2-3, the full variable domain is KAGVTQTPRYLIKTRGQQVTLSCSPISGHRSVSWYQQTPGQGLQFLFEYFSETQRNKGNFPGRFSGRQFSNSRSEMNVSTLELGDSALYLCASSARQGGTDTQYFGPGTRLTVL.

The rearrangement uses TRBV5-4 and TRBJ2-3, with TRBD1 matching 10 bases. Germline V lookup: CDR1 SGHNT, CDR2 YYREEE (reference sequence). CDR3 length: 15 amino acids. With 1 base clipped from V and 7 bases from J, the junction kept 6 bases outside the gene matches. The CDR3, as DNA: TGTGCCAGCAGCTTGAGACAGGGGGCGCTGAATACGCAGTATTTT. As protein: CASSLRQGALNTQYF. The complete variable domain, with remaining parts taken from reference TRBV5-4 and TRBJ2-3, reads ETGVTQSPTHLIKTRGQQVTLRCSSQSGHNTVSWYQQALGQGPQFIFQYYREEENGRGNFPPRFSGLQFPNYSSELNVNALELDDSALYLCASSLRQGALNTQYFGPGTRLTVL.

The chain has TRBV5-1 and TRBJ1-2; 9 bases agree with TRBD1. Trimming removed 5 bases from V and 1 base from J; junction bases left unmatched: 6. Germline CDR1 reads SGHRS; CDR2 reads YFSETQ. This CDR3 spans 15 amino acids. The CDR3 DNA sequence: TGCGCCAGCAGTTCGACAGGGGGACTTAACTATGGCTACACCTTC. Its translation is CASSSTGGLNYGYTF. The complete variable domain, with remaining parts taken from reference TRBV5-1 and TRBJ1-2, reads KAGVTQTPRYLIKTRGQQVTLSCSPISGHRSVSWYQQTPGQGLQFLFEYFSETQRNKGNFPGRFSGRQFSNSRSEMNVSTLELGDSALYLCASSSTGGLNYGYTFGSGTRLTVV.

J is TRBJ2-2 and V is TRBV5-1; possibly TRBD2 for D (5 bases). There are 13 residues in the CDR3. V lost 2 bases and J lost 5, with 7 bases in between. Germline CDR1 and CDR2: SGHRS and YFSETQ. CDR3 protein: CASSFWRTGELFF. In DNA form, the CDR3 reads TGCGCCAGCAGCTTTTGGAGGACCGGGGAGCTGTTTTTT.

The V gene is TRBV19, the J gene TRBJ1-2; 8 positions agree with TRBD1. The V segment lost 5 bases and the J segment 5 bases; nucleotides outside the gene matches: 10. Germline V gene lookup returns CDR1 LNHDA and CDR2 SQIVND (reference sequence). This CDR3 comprises 15 residues. The CDR3 sequence is CASSLRQGQWYGYTF. The CDR3 DNA reads TGTGCCAGTAGTCTACGACAGGGGCAGTGGTATGGCTACACCTTC.

This chain's CDR3 is CASIEDSRNTGELFF. Written as DNA, the CDR3 is TGCGCCAGCATAGAGGACAGCCGTAACACCGGGGAGCTGTTTTTT. The chain uses TRBV5-1 and TRBJ2-2, with D possibly TRBD1 on 6 matching bases. V lost 6 bases and J lost 2, with 14 bases in between. Germline lookup yields CDR1 SGHRS and CDR2 YFSETQ. CDR3 length equals 15 residues. Based on the CDR3 plus reference TRBV5-1 and TRBJ2-2, the full variable domain is KAGVTQTPRYLIKTRGQQVTLSCSPISGHRSVSWYQQTPGQGLQFLFEYFSETQRNKGNFPGRFSGRQFSNSRSEMNVSTLELGDSALYLCASIEDSRNTGELFFGEGSRLTVL.